These T cell receptor beta chains were read from a single sample in a study of blood T cell repertoires in COVID-19. The method was immunoSEQ multiplex PCR; TCRdb's version includes in-frame clones alone and lacks a portion of them. Of approximately 58,000 clones in the sample, 65% to 80% are singletons; the top ten hold 43%. Sample: peripheral blood. Receptors originate from a man aged 70 or older with active or convalescent COVID-19. Each CDR3 is given without its conserved first and last residue. Rows give clone size only sometimes, using once, few, many, or a class for an expanded clone.

abundance,j_gene,v_gene,CDR3aa
once,TRBJ1-2,TRBV7-3,ASSFIGGAREGYT
-,TRBJ1-2,TRBV6-2/TRBV6-3,ASSVGRKYGYT
-,TRBJ1-5,TRBV5-6,ASSQGSSTYSNQPQH
few,TRBJ2-5,TRBV30,AWTRLRGQETQY
-,TRBJ1-1,TRBV11-2,ASSFDRGRVLEAF
few,TRBJ1-2,TRBV15,ATTADRLRNGYT
-,TRBJ2-7,TRBV5-6,ASSLRSTGSYEQY
-,TRBJ2-1,TRBV18,ASSPPNLAGGNEQF
-,TRBJ2-3,TRBV11-2,ASSLVVDITDTQY
-,TRBJ1-1,TRBV29-1,SVERSGGTEAF
-,TRBJ1-1,TRBV7-9,ASSPRQNTEAF
-,TRBJ1-5,TRBV19,ASSIDTRSNQPQH
-,TRBJ2-3,TRBV29-1,SVPFSGRVTDTQY
-,TRBJ2-7,TRBV28,ASSLTGAGLYEQY
-,TRBJ2-7,TRBV7-8,ASSLYTYEQY
-,TRBJ1-2,TRBV27,ASSPGQNYGYT
-,TRBJ1-6,TRBV7-2,ASSSGQGGNSPLH
-,TRBJ2-5,TRBV3-1/TRBV3-2,ASSQGRGGRETQY
-,TRBJ1-1,TRBV30,AHQRRMNTEAF
once,TRBJ1-4,TRBV6-2/TRBV6-3,ASSRFVTASEKLF
-,TRBJ1-5,TRBV30,AWSLRLNQPQH
-,TRBJ2-7,TRBV5-1,ASSRSRQGDEQY
-,TRBJ1-2,TRBV2,ASSESRGYYGYT
-,TRBJ1-1,TRBV4-2,ASSQAVARGAEAF
few,TRBJ1-2,TRBV14,ASSISDRFGYT
-,TRBJ1-4,TRBV5-4,ASSLVPRGGGIETNEKLF
-,TRBJ2-3,TRBV4-1,ASSQSGQASDTQY
-,TRBJ1-5,TRBV12-3/TRBV12-4,ASSLREDQPQH
-,TRBJ1-1,TRBV20-1,SRQGFAEAF
few,TRBJ2-3,TRBV5-1,ASSLGGGTWADTQY
-,TRBJ1-6,TRBV2,ASKRGQNGSPLH
-,TRBJ2-3,TRBV30,AWSVRAAGRTQY
once,TRBJ2-2,TRBV5-4,ASSWDRGSAGELF
-,TRBJ1-1,TRBV19,ASKRNTEAF
-,TRBJ2-1,TRBV6-5,ASKGQRNNEQF
-,TRBJ2-1,TRBV5-6,ASSVGLAGGPGNEQF
few,TRBJ1-5,TRBV6-1,ASSEPRAFQAQH
many,TRBJ2-1,TRBV19,ASSPWDFYNEQF
-,TRBJ1-1,TRBV28,ASRDNLNTEAF
-,TRBJ1-2,TRBV7-9,ASSLTFRNYGYT
few,TRBJ2-1,TRBV5-1,ASSFRTVRSSYNEQF
once,TRBJ1-1,TRBV18,ASSPLQGGDTEAF
-,TRBJ2-7,TRBV29-1,SVAGDSHHYEQY
-,TRBJ1-1,TRBV2,ASKTGGNTEAF
few,TRBJ1-2,TRBV19,ASSTSTGARSYGYT
-,TRBJ1-3,TRBV3-1/TRBV3-2,ASSRQDSLLSGNTIY
-,TRBJ1-4,TRBV20-1,SARGQFKLF
-,TRBJ1-2,TRBV24-1,ATSDTTGFYGYT
-,TRBJ1-5,TRBV7-2,ASSLAKDTLQH
-,TRBJ1-6,TRBV5-5,ASSPSDRGNSPLH
-,TRBJ2-7,TRBV25-1,ASSEAGVSYEQY
once,TRBJ2-5,TRBV4-3,ASSQGLAGAGETQY
few,TRBJ2-5,TRBV29-1,SVEDPTSGGNSQETQY
-,TRBJ2-2,TRBV5-1,ASSLVQGADTGELF